Shown below are 5 T cell receptor beta chains from a single sample sequenced in a study of T cell responses to AZD1222 COVID-19 vaccine. The table came from immunoSEQ multiplex PCR; TCRdb's copy has only in-frame clones and leaves some out. This sample has fewer than 200,000 clones, with 70% to 90% found just once. The source material was peripheral blood, sampled 28 days after the second AZD1222 dose. The receptors here all came from an adult who received the AZD1222 COVID-19 vaccine.

The genes are TRBV6-5 and TRBJ1-1; TRBD1 agrees at 7 bases. The CDR3 covers 16 residues. Germline loops: CDR1 MNHEY, CDR2 SVGAGI. Losses at the gene ends were 0 bases for V and 5 bases for J; bases not matched to a gene: 9. The CDR3 nucleotides are TGTGCCAGCAGTTACTCGAAGGGACAGCCGTGGACTGAAGCTTTCTTT. It codes for CASSYSKGQPWTEAFF.

This clone came up once. The chain employs TRBV19 and TRBJ1-1; D possibly corresponds to TRBD1 (5 bases). The germline V gene has CDR1 LNHDA and CDR2 SQIVND (reference sequence). The CDR3 loop spans 14 amino acids. The V end lost 3 bases, the J end lost 2 bases, and 10 bases lay between the germline ends. CDR3 loop: CASSILDTNTEAFF. Here the CDR3 DNA reads TGTGCCAGTAGTATCCTGGACACTAACACTGAAGCTTTCTTT.

The chain is built from TRBV5-1 and TRBJ2-5, with D perhaps matching TRBD2 (5 bases). This CDR3 has 16 residues. Trimming removed 0 bases from V and 2 bases from J, with 14 bases in between. The germline CDR1 and CDR2 sequences are SGHRS and YFSETQ. This CDR3 reads CASSLDSLRGQETQYF. CDR3 nucleotides: TGCGCCAGCAGCTTGGATAGCCTTCGGGGACAAGAGACCCAGTACTTC.

The chain recombines TRBV6-2 or TRBV6-3 with TRBJ1-3, with D hard to call. V lost 4 bases and J 0 bases, leaving 13 bases between the germline ends. The CDR3 sequence is 16 residues long. In germline, CDR1 is MNHEY, CDR2 SVGEGT. The DNA for the CDR3 is TGTGCCAGCAGTTTGCAGGACCTTGGCTCTGGAAACACCATATATTTT. It encodes CASSLQDLGSGNTIYF.

A few counts support this clone. The chain couples TRBV21-1 to TRBJ2-1; the table's D gene call, TRBD1, was not cross checked with the DNA. TRBV21-1 is tagged as a pseudogene. This CDR3 has 16 residues. In DNA, the CDR3 is TGTGCCAGCAGCAAAGAGGATGACAGGGGCCTCGATGAGCAGTTCTTC. It is translated as CASSKEDDRGLDEQFF.